The TCR beta chain described here comes from a study of T cell responses to AZD1222 COVID-19 vaccine. Trimming removed 5 bases from V and 10 bases from J, with 21 bases in between. Germline V gene sequence: CDR1 MNHEY, CDR2 SMNVEV (reference sequence). CDR3 length: 15 residues. Profiling relied on immunoSEQ multiplex PCR, and the TCRdb table lists in-frame clones only, not all of them. The sample lists 200,000 or so clones, around 86% occurring once. The chain is built from TRBV27 and TRBJ2-1; possible D gene TRBD2, 6 bases. The source was peripheral blood, collected on day 0 of MenACWY control vaccination. The TCR sequence derives from an adult in good health. For the CDR3, the DNA is TGTGCCAGCAGTGCCCGGACTACCTCCCGGTCCGAGCAGTTCTTC. Translated, it gives CASSARTTSRSEQFF.